This T cell receptor (beta chain) was profiled in a study of blood T cell repertoires in COVID-19. Study at large: Material from acute and convalescent COVID-19 was sourced from the United States, Italy and Spain. The analysed material was cDNA or gDNA that came from T cells, B-cell-depleted T cells, or PBMCs.

Authors' analysis steps: Nucleated cell number was recorded as an estimate derived from reference gene primer amplification. Clones were sequenced by immunoSEQ multiplex PCR, and TCRdb holds only the in-frame ones, with some missing. V and J calls and clone size follow that table, whereas D and trimming were derived from the DNA. This table holds under 250,000 clones, 82% found once. The CDR3 spans 12 residues. Germline V lookup: CDR1 SEHNR, CDR2 FQNEAQ (reference sequence). V lost 11 bases and J lost 7; bases outside the gene matches: 6. The sample consisted of peripheral blood. The source is a woman older than 75 with acute or convalescent COVID-19. This chain links TRBV7-9 with TRBJ1-3, with 9 bases aligning to TRBD1. The CDR3 protein is CAAGQGRNTIYF. The DNA for the CDR3 is TGTGCCGCGGGACAGGGACGGAACACCATATATTTT.